This T cell receptor beta chain was sequenced for a study of blood T cell repertoires in COVID-19. Some clones are missing from TCRdb's copy, which holds only in-frame ones; the method was immunoSEQ multiplex PCR. In the table there are around 70,000 clones, roughly 90% of which are singletons. CDR3 length equals 14 residues. The ends lost 6 bases at V and 7 bases at J; junction bases unmatched: 4. Germline V gene sequence: CDR1 ENHRY, CDR2 SYGVKD. The chain recombines TRBV10-3 with TRBJ1-6; 9 nucleotides match TRBD1. The receptor was derived from a middle-aged man with acute or convalescent COVID-19. The material sequenced was peripheral blood. CDR3 coding DNA: TGTGCCATCAGCGGGACAGGGCGCAATTCACCCCTCCACTTT. It specifies CAISGTGRNSPLHF.